The 32 T cell receptor beta chains below were found in one sample sequenced in a study of blood T cells in healthy people across ages. Through a sample-barcoded 5' primer and a J-beta primer mix, a second PCR was run for about 6 to 12 cycles. TCRdb re-derived calls from the 5' RACE reads in MiXCR, one entry per CDR3 protein. The sample lists approximately 1,700,000 distinct CDR3 sequences; around 40% were seen once. Material: blood. These receptors came from a human donor in good health.

This clonotype was observed at least ten times. The chain uses TRBV4-3 and TRBJ2-5, with 7 bases lining up with TRBD1. After removal of 3 bases from V and 1 base from J, the junction contained 2 bases not matched to a gene. This CDR3 spans 14 amino acids. Per germline, CDR1 LGHNA and CDR2 YSLEER. CDR3 DNA sequence: TGCGCCAGCAGCCACGGGACAGCCCAAGAGACCCAGTACTTC. It specifies CASSHGTAQETQYF.

The count of this clonotype is one. The chain has TRBV11-1 and TRBJ2-1; no reliable D call. Germline V lookup: CDR1 SGHAT, CDR2 FQDESV (reference sequence). Trimming cost V 5 bases and J 12 bases, with 17 bases left between them. The CDR3 is 13 amino acids. The CDR3: CASSQTTDVRQFF. The CDR3 bases are TGTGCCAGCAGCCAAACTACGGACGTGCGGCAGTTCTTC.

This chain connects TRBV2 to TRBJ1-4, with 8 positions matching TRBD1. Trimming removed 3 bases from V and 11 bases from J; junction bases left unmatched: 8. The CDR3 is 14 amino acids. Germline V gene data show CDR1 as SNHLY and CDR2 as FYNNEI. CDR3 sequence reads: CASSEVAGGKKLFF. The DNA of the CDR3 is TGTGCCAGCAGTGAGGTCGCAGGGGGCAAGAAACTGTTTTTT.

Only a few counts were recorded for this clonotype. V and J are TRBV6-5 and TRBJ1-2, with a possible D match to TRBD1 (6 bases). From germline, CDR1 is MNHEY and CDR2 SVGAGI. The CDR3 contains 13 residues. The V and J ends lost 6 bases and 12 bases respectively, with 20 bases between them. CDR3 in DNA: TGTGCCAGCAGACCCACCACAGGGTACGGCCACACCTTC. Translated: CASRPTTGYGHTF.

This clonotype was recorded a few times. The chain carries TRBV12-3 or TRBV12-4 and TRBJ2-6; 8 bases map to TRBD1. CDR3 length: 17 amino acids. J was trimmed by 1 base and V by 9 bases; bases with no gene match: 11. CDR3 amino acids: CASLRRDRGSGANVLTF. CDR3 coding DNA: TGTGCCAGTTTACGCCGAGACAGGGGATCTGGGGCCAACGTCCTGACTTTC.

This clonotype was detected only a few times. The chain uses TRBV6-2 or TRBV6-3 and TRBJ1-5; 8 positions match TRBD1. The CDR3 consists of 17 residues. V was clipped by 4 bases and J by 0 bases; unmatched bases: 8. Germline CDR1 is MNHEY and CDR2 is SVGEGT. The CDR3 DNA sequence: TGTGCCAGCAGTTTCATACAGGGGGGATATAGCAATCAGCCCCAGCATTTT. Protein: CASSFIQGGYSNQPQHF.

The chain uses TRBV12-5 and TRBJ1-2; 10 positions agree with TRBD1. The junction had 16 bases not matched to a gene; V was cut back by 10 bases and J by 2 bases. The germline V gene has CDR1 LGHNT and CDR2 FRNRAP. This CDR3 region has 17 residues. This chain's CDR3 is CAMPGGQGTRYNYGYTF. In nucleotides, the CDR3 is TGTGCTATGCCAGGGGGACAGGGGACACGATACAACTATGGCTACACCTTC.

The chain carries TRBV9 and TRBJ1-1; TRBD1 matches 7 bases. The CDR3 loop spans 17 amino acids. Germline trimming cut 4 bases from V and 5 bases from J; bases unmatched to any gene: 17. Germline V lookup: CDR1 SGDLS, CDR2 YYNGEE. CDR3 loop: CASSPRQGSAVETEAFF. The CDR3 coding sequence is TGTGCCAGCAGCCCGCGACAGGGTTCAGCGGTGGAAACTGAAGCTTTCTTT.

For this clonotype: Mismatch with germline at one junction end may stem from a read error. The chain links TRBV7-9 to TRBJ1-1; D may be TRBD1 (6 bases). This CDR3 is 14 amino acids long. Germline loops: CDR1 SEHNR, CDR2 FQNEAQ (reference sequence). The CDR3 spells CASRLEGGNTEAFF. In nucleotides, the CDR3 is TGTGCCAGCAGATTAGAGGGGGGGAACACTGAAGCTTTCTTT.

V gene TRBV11-3 combines with J gene TRBJ1-2; 9 bases are shared with TRBD1. The CDR3 extends over 17 amino acids. J lost 7 bases, V lost 5 bases, and 17 bases had no gene match. The germline V gene encodes CDR1 SGHNT and CDR2 YENEEA. This CDR3 reads CASSQARDRVHLGGYTF. DNA of the CDR3: TGTGCCAGCAGCCAAGCCCGGGACAGGGTACATTTAGGTGGCTACACCTTC.

This clonotype came up a few times. The chain employs TRBV6-2 or TRBV6-3 and TRBJ1-1; no clear D gene. The germline V gene has CDR1 MNHEY and CDR2 SVGEGT. V lost 7 bases and J lost 3, with 6 bases in between. The length of the CDR3 is 11 residues. The CDR3 is CASNRDTEAFF. Here the CDR3 DNA reads TGTGCCAGCAATAGGGACACTGAAGCTTTCTTT.

This clonotype was detected only a few times. The genes are TRBV4-3 and TRBJ2-1, with 8 bases aligning to TRBD2. The germline V gene has CDR1 LGHNA and CDR2 YSLEER. Trimming at V came to 0 bases and at J to 4 bases, leaving 8 bases not matched to a gene. CDR3 length: 17 residues. The CDR3 is CASSQESWRGVYNEQFF. The CDR3 nucleotides are TGCGCCAGCAGCCAAGAGAGCTGGCGGGGGGTTTACAATGAGCAGTTCTTC.

V usage is TRBV12-3 or TRBV12-4 and J usage is TRBJ2-7, with 7 bases aligning to TRBD2. The CDR3 totals 12 residues. Unmatched junction bases numbered 3, after V lost 8 bases and J lost 2 bases. The CDR3 region has the DNA TGTGCCAGCCGTCGGGGGGCCTACGAGCAGTACTTC. Protein sequence: CASRRGAYEQYF.

This chain links TRBV7-9 with TRBJ2-5; TRBD1 is a possible D gene (6 bases). Trimming took 3 bases from V and 7 from J, leaving 15 bases between them. The CDR3 runs 14 residues. CDR1 and CDR2 (germline): SEHNR, FQNEAQ (reference sequence). CDR3 DNA: TGTGCCAGCAGCTTGAGGGGACAAGATGGGACCCAGTACTTC. It translates to CASSLRGQDGTQYF.

The chain joins TRBV12-5 to TRBJ2-4; 7 bases match TRBD2. In germline, CDR1 is LGHNT, CDR2 FRNRAP. The CDR3 has 14 amino acids. V lost 1 base and J lost 6; bases outside the gene matches: 3. The CDR3 coding sequence is TGTGCTAGTGGTTTGGATTGGACTAGAAACATTCAGTACTTC. Translated, it gives CASGLDWTRNIQYF.

This clonotype was counted a few times. The rearrangement joins TRBV6-5 to TRBJ1-4; tentatively, D is TRBD1 (5 bases). Germline CDR1 MNHEY, CDR2 SVGAGI. Trimming left V 5 bases short and J 6 bases short, with 19 bases between. The CDR3 is made up of 16 amino acids. The CDR3 DNA is TGTGCCAGCAGTCCCCGAAGGGGTACAGGAGATGAAAAACTGTTTTTT. Protein: CASSPRRGTGDEKLFF.

The chain recombines TRBV14 with TRBJ2-7; 8 nucleotides line up with TRBD1. After removal of 4 bases from V and 1 base from J, the junction contained 9 bases not matched to a gene. Germline V gives CDR1 SGHDN, CDR2 FVKESK. The CDR3 covers 16 residues. This chain's CDR3 is CASSPGTGILSYEQYF. The CDR3 DNA follows: TGTGCCAGCAGCCCCGGGACAGGAATTTTGTCCTACGAGCAGTACTTC.

About this clonotype: The junction shows a germline mismatch at one end, possibly a read error. The chain employs TRBV4-3 and TRBJ1-4; D gene uncertain. The CDR3 extends over 13 amino acids. Germline-derived CDR1 and CDR2 are LGHNA and YSLEER. The DNA for the CDR3 is TGCGCCAGCAACCAAGATTTTATGGCAGACCCGTTTTTT. Translating gives CASNQDFMADPFF.

The chain is built from TRBV20-1 and TRBJ2-5; D perhaps matches TRBD2 (6 bases). CDR1 and CDR2 (germline): DFQATT, SNEGSKA (reference sequence). The V end lost 5 bases, the J end lost 5 bases, and 15 bases lay between the germline ends. The CDR3 extends over 13 amino acids. CDR3 protein: CSADLGGYETQYF. CDR3 nucleotide sequence: TGCAGTGCTGATCTGGGGGGTTACGAGACCCAGTACTTC.

This CDR3 reads CSVDRQGARTEAFF. The CDR3 DNA is TGCAGCGTTGATCGACAGGGGGCGCGGACTGAAGCTTTCTTT. The chain couples TRBV29-1 to TRBJ1-1, with 10 positions matching TRBD1. The junction had 6 bases not matched to a gene; V was cut back by 3 bases and J by 5 bases. Germline assignment: CDR1 SQVTM and CDR2 ANQGSEA. This CDR3 has 14 residues.

This clonotype has just a few counts. The chain uses TRBV7-8 and TRBJ2-1; 7 nucleotides line up with TRBD1. This CDR3 is built from 18 residues. Germline values: CDR1 SGHVS, CDR2 FQNEAQ. J lost 1 base, V lost 10 bases, and 19 bases had no gene match. Here the CDR3 DNA reads TGTGCCACAGACCCTTTTGCTCACCGGGACAGATCCTACAATGAGCAGTTCTTC. Amino acid sequence: CATDPFAHRDRSYNEQFF.

This rearrangement joins TRBV6-6 to TRBJ2-3; 8 positions agree with TRBD1. Trimming removed 10 bases from V and 7 bases from J; junction bases left unmatched: 10. Germline CDR1 reads MNHNY; CDR2 reads SVGAGI (reference sequence). CDR3 size: 13 residues. Written as DNA, the CDR3 is TGTGCCAACAGCCCGGACAGGGCCCATACGCAGTATTTT. It codes for CANSPDRAHTQYF.

The gene calls are TRBV4-2 and TRBJ2-2, with 7 bases identical to TRBD1. The CDR3 consists of 16 residues. The J segment lost 4 bases and the V segment lost 3 bases, leaving 8 bases of the junction unmatched. CDR1 is LGHNA and CDR2 is YNFKEQ in the germline V gene. In DNA form, the CDR3 reads TGTGCCAGCAGCCAGTCGCAGGGGGATAGCACCGGGGAGCTGTTTTTT. As protein: CASSQSQGDSTGELFF.

The V and J genes are TRBV19 and TRBJ2-1, with 8 bases matching TRBD2. V was clipped by 4 bases and J by 4 bases; unmatched bases: 6. This CDR3 has 15 residues. Germline V gene data show CDR1 as LNHDA and CDR2 as SQIVND (reference sequence). The CDR3 sequence is CASSTTSGIYNEQFF. DNA of the CDR3: TGTGCCAGTAGTACCACTAGCGGAATATACAATGAGCAGTTCTTC. Variable domain in full (rest from reference TRBV19 and TRBJ2-1): DGGITQSPKYLFRKEGQNVTLSCEQNLNHDAMYWYRQDPGQGLRLIYYSQIVNDFQKGDIAEGYSVSREKKESFPLTVTSAQKNPTAFYLCASSTTSGIYNEQFFGPGTRLTVL.

The V and J genes are TRBV20-1 and TRBJ2-5; D is perhaps TRBD2 (6 bases). Germline assignment: CDR1 DFQATT and CDR2 SNEGSKA (reference sequence). Deletions cut 5 bases from V and 4 bases from J, with 8 bases between. This CDR3 contains 11 residues. CDR3 nucleotide sequence: TGCAGTGCTCAGGAGGGAGAGACCCAGTACTTC. As protein: CSAQEGETQYF.

About this clonotype: The junction shows a germline mismatch at one end, possibly a read error. The CDR3 is CACSSSMGFGTSGQLETQYF. DNA for the CDR3: TGTGCCTGCAGTTCATCGATGGGGTTTGGTACCTCGGGACAGTTAGAGACCCAGTACTTC. The chain links TRBV28 to TRBJ2-7, with 7 bases matching TRBD1. The J call may be mistaken, given a closer DNA end match to TRBJ2-5. The length of the CDR3 is 20 residues. CDR1 and CDR2 from the germline V gene are MDHEN and SYDVKM.

The CDR3 DNA sequence: TGCAGCGTTGGTAGGGGACAGGGTTCTACTGGGGCCAACGTCCTGACTTTC. Residues: CSVGRGQGSTGANVLTF. V is TRBV29-1 and J is TRBJ2-6, with 9 nucleotides matching TRBD1. After removal of 4 bases from V and 2 bases from J, the junction contained 9 bases not matched to a gene. This CDR3 has 17 residues. CDR1 SQVTM and CDR2 ANQGSEA come from the germline V gene.

The chain links TRBV4-3 to TRBJ2-4, with no clear D. Per the germline V gene, CDR1 is LGHNA and CDR2 is YSLEER. The germline V and J ends were trimmed by 0 bases and 7 bases, with 13 bases remaining between them. The length of the CDR3 is 15 residues. The CDR3 spells CASSQDTLRKNIQYF. Written as DNA, the CDR3 is TGCGCCAGCAGCCAAGACACGTTAAGGAAGAACATTCAGTACTTC.

This clonotype was observed a few times. V and J are TRBV9 and TRBJ2-4; D could derive from TRBD1 or TRBD2 (7 bases each). The end of the DNA fits TRBJ2-7 better, so the J call may be wrong. This CDR3 has 14 residues. Germline-derived CDR1 and CDR2 are SGDLS and YYNGEE. CDR3 residues: CASNAGGAANEQYF. Written as DNA, the CDR3 is TGTGCCAGCAACGCAGGGGGGGCCGCCAACGAGCAGTACTTC.

The gene calls are TRBV18 and TRBJ1-2; 8 bases are shared with TRBD1. With V trimmed by 3 bases and J by 6 bases, 9 bases remained unmatched. The CDR3 extends over 15 amino acids. Germline V CDR1 and CDR2: KGHSH, LQKENI. CDR3 residues: CASSPYQTGVNGYTF. CDR3 DNA sequence: TGTGCCAGCTCACCCTACCAGACAGGGGTTAATGGCTACACCTTC.

The chain carries TRBV20-1 and TRBJ2-5; 13 bases fit TRBD2. The J call could be wrong; TRBJ2-7 is a better fit for the DNA end. Germline V gene lookup returns CDR1 DFQATT and CDR2 SNEGSKA (reference sequence). There are 15 residues in the CDR3. CDR3 nucleotide sequence: TGCAGTGCTAGAGTGGGGACTAGCGGGGCCTACGAGCAGTACTTC. Residues: CSARVGTSGAYEQYF.

This clonotype was detected only a few times. The chain carries TRBV13 and TRBJ1-2; D unclear. The V end lost 0 bases, the J end lost 0 bases, and 14 bases lay between the germline ends. The CDR3 length is 17 residues. CDR1 is PRHDT, CDR2 FYEKMQ, per germline (reference sequence). CDR3 in DNA: TGTGCCAGCAGCTTAGGACGCGTACCCGGCACTAACTATGGCTACACCTTC. It codes for CASSLGRVPGTNYGYTF.